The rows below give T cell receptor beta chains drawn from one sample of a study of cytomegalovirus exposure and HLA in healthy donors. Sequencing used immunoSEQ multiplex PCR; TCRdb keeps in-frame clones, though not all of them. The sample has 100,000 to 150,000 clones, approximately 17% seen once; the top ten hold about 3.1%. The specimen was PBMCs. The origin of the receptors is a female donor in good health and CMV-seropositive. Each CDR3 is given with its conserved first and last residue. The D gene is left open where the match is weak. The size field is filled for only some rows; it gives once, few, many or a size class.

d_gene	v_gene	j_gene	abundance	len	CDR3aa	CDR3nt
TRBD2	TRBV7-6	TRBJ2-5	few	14	CASSLAGGRQTQYF	TGTGCCAGCAGCTTAGCGGGAGGGCGGCAGACCCAGTACTTC
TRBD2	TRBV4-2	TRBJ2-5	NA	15	CASSLLPGGGETQYF	TGTGCCAGCAGCCTCCTTCCCGGCGGGGGGGAGACCCAGTACTTC
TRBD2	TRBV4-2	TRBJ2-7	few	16	CASSHEIAGWTYEQYF	TGTGCCAGCAGTCACGAAATAGCGGGATGGACCTACGAGCAGTACTTC
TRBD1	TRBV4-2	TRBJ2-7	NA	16	CASSQEETGAPYEQYF	TGTGCCAGCAGCCAAGAAGAGACAGGGGCGCCCTACGAGCAGTACTTC
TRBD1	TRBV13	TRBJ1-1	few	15	CASSRDRGMNTEAFF	TGTGCCAGCAGCCGGGACAGGGGGATGAACACTGAAGCTTTCTTT
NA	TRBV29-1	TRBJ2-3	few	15	CSVTTGRGHTDTQYF	TGCAGCGTGACTACTGGGCGGGGGCACACAGATACGCAGTATTTT
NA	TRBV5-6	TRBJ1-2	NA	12	CASSMDTGGVTF	TGTGCCAGCAGCATGGATACAGGCGGTGTCACCTTC
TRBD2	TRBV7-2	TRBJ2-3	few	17	CASSPRLAGWLRDTQYF	TGTGCCAGCAGCCCCCGACTAGCGGGGTGGTTAAGAGATACGCAGTATTTT
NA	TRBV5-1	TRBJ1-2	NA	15	CASSLGSSGFGGYTF	TGCGCCAGCAGCTTGGGGTCTTCAGGGTTCGGGGGCTACACCTTC
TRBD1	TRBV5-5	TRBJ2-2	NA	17	CASSFGWTGAATGELFF	TGTGCCAGCAGTTTCGGATGGACAGGGGCGGCCACCGGGGAGCTGTTTTTT
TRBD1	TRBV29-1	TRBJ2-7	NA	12	CSVWDSPYEQYF	TGCAGCGTATGGGACAGTCCCTACGAGCAGTACTTC
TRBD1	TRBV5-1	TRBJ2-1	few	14	CASRVGTASNEQFF	TGCGCCAGCAGGGTAGGGACAGCTAGCAATGAGCAGTTCTTC
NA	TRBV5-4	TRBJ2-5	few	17	CASSLGLQPSPRETQYF	TGTGCCAGCAGCTTGGGACTCCAGCCCTCGCCAAGGGAGACCCAGTACTTC
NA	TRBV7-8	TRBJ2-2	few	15	CASSLGDSGTGELFF	TGTGCCAGCAGCTTAGGAGATTCGGGCACCGGGGAGCTGTTTTTT